This T cell receptor (beta chain) was captured by sequencing in a study of cytomegalovirus exposure and HLA in healthy donors. The PCR was carried out with 60 Vbeta primers and 13 Jbeta primers. Authors' data handling: There were tens of millions of unique TCR beta chains by a later count, and approximately 10 million of them were shared. Repertoires were generated with immunoSEQ multiplex PCR, while TCRdb's copy carries only in-frame clones and drops some. Clone size and V and J calls were adopted from that table, with D and trimming inferred from the DNA. The data show about 130,000 clones, roughly 68% seen once. About this clone itself: Its antigen is still unknown. The same CDR3 is also encoded by other DNA sequences in this sample.

General observations from the study: A missense DCLRE1C variant was associated with V- and J-gene trimming of TCR beta chains in a later analysis, and an independent cohort replicated the association.

CDR3 length: 13 amino acids. The V gene lost 5 bases and the J gene lost 6 bases, with 10 bases spanning the gap. Germline loops: CDR1 SEHNR, CDR2 FQNEAQ (reference sequence). Material: PBMCs. The receptor's source is a woman between 50 and 59 years old in good health and CMV-seropositive. This chain links TRBV7-9 with TRBJ2-2; possibly TRBD1 for D (6 bases). CDR3 amino acids: CASSLTGPGELFF. The CDR3 DNA follows: TGTGCCAGCAGCCTTACAGGGCCCGGGGAGCTGTTTTTT.